This TCR beta chain was captured by sequencing in a study of cytomegalovirus exposure and HLA in healthy donors. Amplification used 60 Vbeta primers and 13 Jbeta primers. Method: immunoSEQ multiplex PCR; TCRdb's copy keeps in-frame clones and lacks some. This table holds tens of thousands of clones, nearly 80% found once. Study-level points and caveats: Some highly shared sequence variants likely arose as a pipeline artifact.

In regard to this clone: Its antigen remains unknown.

The sample was PBMCs. The TCR sequence derives from a man aged 35 to 55 in good health and CMV-seronegative.

The CDR3 DNA follows: TGTGCCTGGAGCTCTCCGGGACAGGGCCGCTACGAGCAGTACTTC. Its translation is CAWSSPGQGRYEQYF. The J gene is TRBJ2-7, the V gene TRBV30, with TRBD1 matching over 9 bases. Unmatched junction bases numbered 9, after V lost 3 bases and J lost 3 bases. CDR1 and CDR2 (germline): GTSNPN, SVGIG (reference sequence). The CDR3 is 15 residues long.